The 20 T cell receptor beta chains listed next were all sequenced from one sample in a study of blood T cell repertoires in COVID-19. This table comes from immunoSEQ multiplex PCR, and its TCRdb copy is limited to in-frame clones, with some not included. Among some 89,000 clones listed, around 90% were seen once. Sequencing was carried out using peripheral blood. Every receptor here comes from a man over 45 with acute or convalescent COVID-19.

The chain employs TRBV2 and TRBJ1-4; 8 bases fit TRBD1. Germline V gives CDR1 SNHLY, CDR2 FYNNEI. V gave up 5 bases and J gave up 8 bases; unmatched junction bases: 7. This CDR3 has 14 amino acids. The CDR3 sequence: CASSSGTGGEKLFF. The CDR3 region has the DNA TGTGCCAGCAGTTCCGGGACAGGTGGGGAAAAACTGTTTTTT.

The chain carries TRBV28 and TRBJ1-5, with D possibly being TRBD1 (5 bases). The CDR3 extends over 12 amino acids. Trimming cost V 8 bases and J 3 bases, with 8 bases left between them. From germline, CDR1 is MDHEN and CDR2 SYDVKM. This CDR3 reads CASGGNNQPQHF. The DNA for the CDR3 is TGTGCCAGCGGGGGGAACAATCAGCCCCAGCATTTT. Drawing the rest from reference TRBV28 and TRBJ1-5, the complete variable domain is DVKVTQSSRYLVKRTGEKVFLECVQDMDHENMFWYRQDPGLGLRLIYFSYDVKMKEKGDIPEGYSVSREKKERFSLILESASTNQTSMYLCASGGNNQPQHFGDGTRLSIL.

The rearrangement uses TRBV7-2 and TRBJ2-3; 9 nucleotides align to TRBD2. This CDR3 region has 14 residues. The junction had 3 bases not matched to a gene; V was cut back by 2 bases and J by 6 bases. Germline values: CDR1 SGHTA, CDR2 FQGNSA. The CDR3 sequence is CASSLSGGRDTQYF. The CDR3 nucleotides are TGTGCCAGCAGCTTAAGCGGGGGGCGCGATACGCAGTATTTT.

The rearrangement links TRBV24-1 to TRBJ1-5; no reliable D call. The CDR3 is made up of 13 amino acids. Germline CDR1 is KGHDR and CDR2 is SFDVKD. Trimming removed 4 bases from V and 7 bases from J, with 10 bases in between. CDR3 protein: CATSDRRNQPQHF. Here the CDR3 DNA reads TGTGCCACCAGTGACCGGAGAAACCAGCCCCAGCATTTT.

This clone appeared once. The chain recombines TRBV5-1 with TRBJ1-6; 10 nucleotides match TRBD1. With 4 bases clipped from V and 7 bases from J, the junction kept 8 bases outside the gene matches. The V gene's germline CDR1 is SGHRS and CDR2 YFSETQ. This CDR3 is 16 amino acids long. The CDR3 DNA sequence: TGCGCCAGCAGCCCAGAAGGACAGGGGGGGAATTCACCCCTCCACTTT. It specifies CASSPEGQGGNSPLHF.

At least ten counts were recorded for this clone. The chain joins TRBV9 to TRBJ2-5; 9 bases agree with TRBD1. The germline V gene has CDR1 SGDLS and CDR2 YYNGEE. J was trimmed by 5 bases and V by 4 bases; bases with no gene match: 9. The CDR3 runs to 15 residues. CDR3 DNA: TGTGCCAGCAGCCCACGGACAGGGGAGGAGGAGACCCAGTACTTC. Its translation is CASSPRTGEEETQYF.

J is TRBJ1-1 and V is TRBV9; D is possibly TRBD1 (6 bases). Between the trimmed V and J ends, which lost 3 bases and 1 base, there was a span of 10 bases. Per germline, CDR1 SGDLS and CDR2 YYNGEE. The CDR3 sequence is 14 residues long. The CDR3 region is CASSARDKNTEAFF. Written as DNA, the CDR3 is TGTGCCAGCAGCGCCCGGGACAAGAACACTGAAGCTTTCTTT. The variable domain in full, completed from reference TRBV9 and TRBJ1-1, reads DSGVTQTPKHLITATGQRVTLRCSPRSGDLSVYWYQQSLDQGLQFLIQYYNGEERAKGNILERFSAQQFPDLHSELNLSSLELGDSALYFCASSARDKNTEAFFGQGTRLTVV.

This sequence joins TRBV18 and TRBJ1-1, with D possibly being TRBD1 (6 bases). This CDR3 comprises 14 residues. Germline V CDR1 and CDR2: KGHSH, LQKENI. V lost 3 bases, J lost 5 bases, and 13 bases lay in between. CDR3 nucleotides: TGTGCCAGCTCACCCCAATCTCAGGGGACTGAAGCTTTCTTT. Translated: CASSPQSQGTEAFF.

Only a few counts were recorded for this clone. The chain couples TRBV5-1 to TRBJ2-3, with 11 bases lining up with TRBD2. Germline trimming cut 0 bases from V and 3 bases from J; bases unmatched to any gene: 15. Germline values: CDR1 SGHRS, CDR2 YFSETQ. The CDR3 length is 20 residues. CDR3 region: CASSLVTGDLAGGPTDTQYF. The CDR3 DNA is TGCGCCAGCAGCTTGGTGACAGGGGACTTAGCGGGGGGGCCGACAGATACGCAGTATTTT.

The chain links TRBV2 to TRBJ2-1; maybe TRBD1 (5 bases). Germline V gives CDR1 SNHLY, CDR2 FYNNEI. Deletions cut 8 bases from V and 9 bases from J, with 17 bases between. This CDR3 is built from 13 residues. CDR3 sequence: CASAQGWLSEQFF. The DNA for the CDR3 is TGTGCCAGCGCCCAGGGATGGTTGAGTGAGCAGTTCTTC.

The CDR3 loop is CASSLGDYGYTF. DNA for the CDR3: TGTGCCAGCAGTCTCGGGGACTATGGCTACACCTTC. The gene calls are TRBV3-1 (or the pseudogene TRBV3-2) and TRBJ1-2; D gene uncertain. This CDR3 contains 12 residues. Germline CDR1 is LGHDT and CDR2 is YNNKEL (reference sequence). Trimming stripped 6 bases from V and 3 bases from J, with 8 bases between.

This sequence joins TRBV9 and TRBJ2-3; unclear D gene. The germline V gene has CDR1 SGDLS and CDR2 YYNGEE. V was pared by 4 bases and J by 7 bases, with 13 bases between. The CDR3 runs 13 residues. The CDR3 loop reads CASSPVDSHTQYF. CDR3 DNA sequence: TGTGCCAGCAGCCCCGTTGACTCTCATACGCAGTATTTT.

The rearrangement uses TRBV7-2 and TRBJ2-2, with a tentative D call TRBD1 (5 bases). Trimming shortened V by 1 base and J by 6 bases, and 12 bases separated the two germline ends. The CDR3 runs 15 residues. CDR1 is SGHTA, CDR2 FQGNSA, per germline. CDR3: CASSLDSTGSGELFF. In DNA, the CDR3 is TGTGCCAGCAGCTTAGATTCCACAGGATCCGGGGAGCTGTTTTTT.

The rearrangement joins TRBV11-2 to TRBJ2-3, with TRBD2 matching 7 bases. The V and J ends lost 6 bases and 1 base, in that order; junction bases with no gene match: 7. CDR3 size: 15 residues. Germline V CDR1 and CDR2: SGHAT, FQNNGV. The CDR3 loop reads CASRSLAGRTDTQYF. DNA for the CDR3: TGTGCCAGCAGATCCTTAGCGGGCCGCACAGATACGCAGTATTTT.

CDR3 sequence: CASSFQIYNSPLHF. CDR3 DNA sequence: TGTGCCAGCAGTTTTCAGATCTATAATTCACCCCTCCACTTT. V and J are TRBV27 and TRBJ1-6; D is undetermined. The CDR3 runs to 14 residues. Trimming took off 3 bases at V and 3 bases at J, with 6 bases between the two ends. The germline CDR1 and CDR2 sequences are MNHEY and SMNVEV (reference sequence).

This chain uses TRBV4-1 with TRBJ2-2, with TRBD2 matching over 7 bases. Trimming cost V 0 bases and J 7 bases; bases outside gene matches: 8. Germline V gene sequence: CDR1 MGHRA, CDR2 YSYEKL. The CDR3 has 16 amino acids. The CDR3 nucleotides read TGCGCCAGCAGCCAAGATCCCAGCGGGATAAGCGGGGAGCTGTTTTTT. This translates into CASSQDPSGISGELFF.

J is TRBJ1-4 and V is TRBV13; TRBD1 matches 10 bases. This CDR3 spans 15 amino acids. The V gene's germline CDR1 is PRHDT and CDR2 FYEKMQ (reference sequence). The V segment lost 3 bases and the J segment 6 bases; nucleotides outside the gene matches: 4. The CDR3 loop is CASSFRGTGDEKLFF. CDR3 DNA sequence: TGTGCCAGCAGCTTCCGGGGGACAGGGGATGAAAAACTGTTTTTT.

This sequence joins TRBV11-2 and TRBJ2-7, with 7 bases identical to TRBD1. Germline V lookup: CDR1 SGHAT, CDR2 FQNNGV. This CDR3 comprises 15 residues. The V gene end was trimmed by 5 bases and the J gene end by 0 bases; junction bases not matched to a gene: 7. As DNA, the CDR3 is TGTGCCAGCAGCCCACGGACAGGTAGCTCCTACGAGCAGTACTTC. Its translation: CASSPRTGSSYEQYF.

In DNA, the CDR3 is TGTGCCAGTAGTACACAAGCGGGGGACTCCTACAATGAGCAGTTCTTC. This gives the protein CASSTQAGDSYNEQFF. The genes are TRBV19 and TRBJ2-1; 8 bases line up with TRBD2. J gave up 0 bases and V 4 bases, and 5 bases lay outside the gene matches. CDR3 length: 16 amino acids. Germline CDR1 is LNHDA and CDR2 is SQIVND (reference sequence).

The V gene is TRBV9, the J gene TRBJ2-1, with TRBD2 identical over 12 bases. J lost 9 bases, V lost 0 bases, and 4 bases had no gene match. Germline lookup yields CDR1 SGDLS and CDR2 YYNGEE. The CDR3 totals 15 residues. CDR3 DNA: TGTGCCAGCAGCGTAGGGCTAGCGGGAGGGGGTGAGCAGTTCTTC. Its protein product is CASSVGLAGGGEQFF. Full variable domain (rest looked up from reference TRBV9 and TRBJ2-1): DSGVTQTPKHLITATGQRVTLRCSPRSGDLSVYWYQQSLDQGLQFLIQYYNGEERAKGNILERFSAQQFPDLHSELNLSSLELGDSALYFCASSVGLAGGGEQFFGPGTRLTVL.